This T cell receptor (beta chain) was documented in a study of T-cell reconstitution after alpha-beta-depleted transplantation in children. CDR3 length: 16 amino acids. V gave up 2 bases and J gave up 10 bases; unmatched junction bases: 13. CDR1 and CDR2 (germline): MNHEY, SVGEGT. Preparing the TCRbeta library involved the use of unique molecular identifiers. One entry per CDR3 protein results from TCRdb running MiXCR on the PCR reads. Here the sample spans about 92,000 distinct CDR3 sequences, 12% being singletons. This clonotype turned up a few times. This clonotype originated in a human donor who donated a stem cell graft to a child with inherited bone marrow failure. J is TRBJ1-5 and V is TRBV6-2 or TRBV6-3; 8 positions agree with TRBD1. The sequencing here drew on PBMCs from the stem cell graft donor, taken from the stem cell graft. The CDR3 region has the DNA TGTGCCAGCAGTTACCCCGGGTCAGGGGGCGCGGGACCCCAGCATTTT. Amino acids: CASSYPGSGGAGPQHF.